This T cell receptor beta chain was profiled in a study of blood T cells in healthy people across ages. Extracted total RNA amounted to at least 6 micrograms for each sample. Looked up from germline, CDR1 is SGHDN and CDR2 is FVKESK. This CDR3 is built from 13 residues. Trimming cost V 7 bases and J 8 bases, with 12 bases left between them. A sample-barcoded 5' primer and a J-beta primer mix were used in a second PCR of about 7 to 11 cycles. Every cDNA was tagged by a template-switch adaptor with 12 random nucleotides. Paired-end reads containing CDR3 totaled no fewer than 2.5 million for each sample. A single record per CDR3 protein comes from TCRdb applying MiXCR to the 5' RACE reads. The sample includes roughly 860,000 distinct CDR3 sequences, 55% to 65% of them seen just once.

The specimen sequenced was blood. This sequence was found in a man aged 25 to 40 in good health. J is TRBJ1-6 and V is TRBV14, with TRBD1 as a possible D gene (5 bases). In nucleotides, the CDR3 is TGTGCCAGCAACGCCAGGGTCGATTCACCCCTCCACTTT. Translation: CASNARVDSPLHF.